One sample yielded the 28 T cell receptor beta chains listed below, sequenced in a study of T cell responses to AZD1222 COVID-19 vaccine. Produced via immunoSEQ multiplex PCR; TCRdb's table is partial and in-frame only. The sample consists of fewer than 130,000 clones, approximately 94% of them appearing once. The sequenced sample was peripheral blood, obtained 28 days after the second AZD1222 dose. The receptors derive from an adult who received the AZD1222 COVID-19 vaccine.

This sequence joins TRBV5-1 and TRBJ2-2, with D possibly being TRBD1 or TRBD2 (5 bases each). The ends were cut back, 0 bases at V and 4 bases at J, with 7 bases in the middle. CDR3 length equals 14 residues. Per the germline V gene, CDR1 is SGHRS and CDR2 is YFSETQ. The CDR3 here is CASSLGGTTGELFF. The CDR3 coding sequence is TGCGCCAGCAGCTTGGGGGGGACCACCGGGGAGCTGTTTTTT.

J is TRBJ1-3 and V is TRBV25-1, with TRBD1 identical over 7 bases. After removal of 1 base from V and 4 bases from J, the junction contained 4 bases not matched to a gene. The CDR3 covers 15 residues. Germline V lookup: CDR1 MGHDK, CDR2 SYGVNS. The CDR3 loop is CASSELGTDGNTIYF. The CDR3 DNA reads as TGTGCCAGCAGTGAATTGGGGACAGACGGAAACACCATATATTTT.

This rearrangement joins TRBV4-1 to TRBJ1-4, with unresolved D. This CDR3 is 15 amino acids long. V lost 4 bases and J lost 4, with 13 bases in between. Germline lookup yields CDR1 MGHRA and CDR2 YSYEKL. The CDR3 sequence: CASSREGRYNEKLFF. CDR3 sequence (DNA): TGCGCCAGCAGCCGAGAAGGCAGGTATAATGAAAAACTGTTTTTT.

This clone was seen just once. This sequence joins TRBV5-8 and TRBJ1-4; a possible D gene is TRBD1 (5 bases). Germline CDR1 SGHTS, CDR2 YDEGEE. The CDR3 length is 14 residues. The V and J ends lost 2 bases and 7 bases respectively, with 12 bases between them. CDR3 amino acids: CASSFPGYGEKLFF. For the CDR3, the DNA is TGTGCCAGCAGCTTTCCAGGGTATGGTGAAAAACTGTTTTTT.

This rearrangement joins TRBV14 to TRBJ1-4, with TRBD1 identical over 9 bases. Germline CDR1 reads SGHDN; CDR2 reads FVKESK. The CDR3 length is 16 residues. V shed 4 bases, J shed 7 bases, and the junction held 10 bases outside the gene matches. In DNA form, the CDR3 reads TGTGCCAGCAGCCTTCTGGCGGGACAGGGAGGTGAAAAACTGTTTTTT. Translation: CASSLLAGQGGEKLFF. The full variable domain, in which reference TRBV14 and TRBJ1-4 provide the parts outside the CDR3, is EAGVTQFPSHSVIEKGQTVTLRCDPISGHDNLYWYRRVMGKEIKFLLHFVKESKQDESGMPNNRFLAERTGGTYSTLKVQPAELEDSGVYFCASSLLAGQGGEKLFFGSGTQLSVL.

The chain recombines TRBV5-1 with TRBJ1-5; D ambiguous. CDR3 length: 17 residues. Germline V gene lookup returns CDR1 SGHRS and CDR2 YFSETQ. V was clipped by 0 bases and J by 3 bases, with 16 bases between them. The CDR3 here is CASSLGPGGLDNQPQHF. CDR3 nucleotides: TGCGCCAGCAGCTTGGGCCCGGGAGGGTTGGACAATCAGCCCCAGCATTTT.

The CDR3 DNA follows: TGTGCCAGCAGCTTAAGCAGGGTAAACCCCTACGAGCAGTACTTC. As protein: CASSLSRVNPYEQYF. The V and J genes are TRBV7-8 and TRBJ2-7; D might be TRBD1 (5 bases). V dropped 2 bases and J dropped 2 bases, with 13 bases sitting between them. The CDR3 is 15 residues long. Germline CDR1 SGHVS, CDR2 FQNEAQ.

As DNA, the CDR3 is TGCGCCAGCAGCCACGTCGTCGGCAGGGATAGAAACACCATATATTTT. The encoded protein is CASSHVVGRDRNTIYF. This sequence joins TRBV4-1 and TRBJ1-3; the D gene is possibly TRBD1 (5 bases). This CDR3 comprises 16 residues. Trimming cost V 3 bases and J 5 bases, with 17 bases left between them. CDR1 is MGHRA and CDR2 is YSYEKL in the germline V gene.

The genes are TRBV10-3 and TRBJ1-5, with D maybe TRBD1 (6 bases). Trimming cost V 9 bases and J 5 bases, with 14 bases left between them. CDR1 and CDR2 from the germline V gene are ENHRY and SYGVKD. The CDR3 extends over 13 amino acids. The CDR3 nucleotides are TGTGCCATGGGGGGGGGCCCCGATCAGCCCCAGCATTTT. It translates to CAMGGGPDQPQHF.

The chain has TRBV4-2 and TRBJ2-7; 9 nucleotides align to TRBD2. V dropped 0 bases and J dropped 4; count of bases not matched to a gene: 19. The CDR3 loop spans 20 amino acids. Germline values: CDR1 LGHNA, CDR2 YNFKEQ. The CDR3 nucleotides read TGTGCCAGCAGCCAAGAAGCGACTAGCGGTACCGCTTCTGCCCCTTACGAGCAGTACTTC. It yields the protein CASSQEATSGTASAPYEQYF.

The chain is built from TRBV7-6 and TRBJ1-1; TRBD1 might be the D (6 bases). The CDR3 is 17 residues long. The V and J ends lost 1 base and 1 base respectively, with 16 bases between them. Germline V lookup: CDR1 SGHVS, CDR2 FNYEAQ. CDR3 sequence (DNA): TGTGCCAGCAGCTTAGTGACAGGTCAAGCCCCGAACACTGAAGCTTTCTTT. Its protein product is CASSLVTGQAPNTEAFF.

The CDR3: CASLTTDTQYF. The CDR3, as DNA: TGTGCCAGCTTAACCACAGATACGCAGTATTTT. The J gene is TRBJ2-3, the V gene TRBV18; D call uncertain. Deletions cut 7 bases from V and 2 bases from J, with 4 bases between. The germline CDR1 and CDR2 sequences are KGHSH and LQKENI. The CDR3 has 11 residues.

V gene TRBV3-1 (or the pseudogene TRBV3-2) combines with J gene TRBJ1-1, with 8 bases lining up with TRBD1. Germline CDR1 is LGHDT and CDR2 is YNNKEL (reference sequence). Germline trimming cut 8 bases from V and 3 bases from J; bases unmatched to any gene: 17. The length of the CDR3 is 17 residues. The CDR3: CASVLIGQGVGYTEAFF. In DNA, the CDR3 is TGTGCCAGCGTTTTAATAGGACAGGGCGTAGGGTACACTGAAGCTTTCTTT.

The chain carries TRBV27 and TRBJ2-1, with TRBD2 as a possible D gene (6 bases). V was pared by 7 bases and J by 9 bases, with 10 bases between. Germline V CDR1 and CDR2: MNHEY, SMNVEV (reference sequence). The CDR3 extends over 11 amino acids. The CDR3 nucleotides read TGTGCCAGCAAGAAGGGAGGTGAGCAGTTCTTC. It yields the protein CASKKGGEQFF.

In DNA form, the CDR3 reads TGTGCCAGCTCTCAGATTACTTCCGGGACAGGGAAAGAGACCCAGTACTTC. It specifies CASSQITSGTGKETQYF. The chain recombines TRBV18 with TRBJ2-5; TRBD1 aligns across 9 bases. J gave up 3 bases and V 6 bases, and 14 bases lay outside the gene matches. Germline loops: CDR1 KGHSH, CDR2 LQKENI. The CDR3 covers 17 residues.

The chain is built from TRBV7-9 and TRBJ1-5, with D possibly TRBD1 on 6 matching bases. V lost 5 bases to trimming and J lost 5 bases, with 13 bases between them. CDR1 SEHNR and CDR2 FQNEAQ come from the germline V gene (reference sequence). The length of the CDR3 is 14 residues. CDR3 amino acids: CASSKQGYHQPQHF. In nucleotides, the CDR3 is TGTGCCAGCAGCAAACAGGGCTATCATCAGCCCCAGCATTTT.

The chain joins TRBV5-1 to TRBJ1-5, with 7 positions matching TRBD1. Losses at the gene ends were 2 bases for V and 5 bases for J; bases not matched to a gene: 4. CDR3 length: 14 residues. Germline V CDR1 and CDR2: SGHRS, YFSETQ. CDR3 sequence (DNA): TGCGCCAGCAGCTTACAGGGGATTGATCAGCCCCAGCATTTT. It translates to CASSLQGIDQPQHF. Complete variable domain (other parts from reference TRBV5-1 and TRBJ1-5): KAGVTQTPRYLIKTRGQQVTLSCSPISGHRSVSWYQQTPGQGLQFLFEYFSETQRNKGNFPGRFSGRQFSNSRSEMNVSTLELGDSALYLCASSLQGIDQPQHFGDGTRLSIL.

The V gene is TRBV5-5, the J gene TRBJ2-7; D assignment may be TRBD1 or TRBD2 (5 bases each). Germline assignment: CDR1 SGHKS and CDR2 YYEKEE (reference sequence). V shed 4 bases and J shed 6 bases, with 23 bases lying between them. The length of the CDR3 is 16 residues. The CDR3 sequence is CASSGPSRGRVPEQYF. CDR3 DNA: TGTGCCAGCAGCGGCCCCTCCCGGGGCCGTGTCCCCGAGCAGTACTTC.

DNA for the CDR3: TGTGCCAGCAGCTTGTCCCTTCGGACTACCTTCACCTACGAGCAGTACTTC. It codes for CASSLSLRTTFTYEQYF. This sequence joins TRBV5-4 and TRBJ2-7; D is possibly TRBD2 (6 bases). This CDR3 has 17 residues. The ends were cut back, 1 base at V and 2 bases at J, with 19 bases in the middle. Germline V gene data show CDR1 as SGHNT and CDR2 as YYREEE (reference sequence).

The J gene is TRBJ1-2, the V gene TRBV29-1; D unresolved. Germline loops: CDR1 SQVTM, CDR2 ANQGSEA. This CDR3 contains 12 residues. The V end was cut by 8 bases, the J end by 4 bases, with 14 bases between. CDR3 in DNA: TGCAGCTTTGGGGTTGGTGTCTATGGCTACACCTTC. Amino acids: CSFGVGVYGYTF.

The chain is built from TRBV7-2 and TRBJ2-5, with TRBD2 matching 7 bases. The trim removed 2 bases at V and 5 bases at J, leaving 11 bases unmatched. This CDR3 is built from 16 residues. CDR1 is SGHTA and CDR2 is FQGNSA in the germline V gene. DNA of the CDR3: TGTGCCAGCAGCTTATGGGGGACTATTACTTCGGAGACCCAGTACTTC. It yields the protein CASSLWGTITSETQYF.

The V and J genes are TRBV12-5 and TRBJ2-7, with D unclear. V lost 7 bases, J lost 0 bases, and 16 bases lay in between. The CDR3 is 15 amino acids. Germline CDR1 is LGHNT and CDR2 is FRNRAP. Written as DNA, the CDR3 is TGTGCTAGTGCCGTAGAGAGCTCAAGCTCCTACGAGCAGTACTTC. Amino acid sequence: CASAVESSSSYEQYF.

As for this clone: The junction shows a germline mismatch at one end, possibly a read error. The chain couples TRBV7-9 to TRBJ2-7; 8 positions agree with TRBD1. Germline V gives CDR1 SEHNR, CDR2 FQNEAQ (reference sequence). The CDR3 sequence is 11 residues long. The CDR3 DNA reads TGTGCCAGCAGCGCCGCCGGGACAGGCCCCTTC. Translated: CASSAAGTGPF.

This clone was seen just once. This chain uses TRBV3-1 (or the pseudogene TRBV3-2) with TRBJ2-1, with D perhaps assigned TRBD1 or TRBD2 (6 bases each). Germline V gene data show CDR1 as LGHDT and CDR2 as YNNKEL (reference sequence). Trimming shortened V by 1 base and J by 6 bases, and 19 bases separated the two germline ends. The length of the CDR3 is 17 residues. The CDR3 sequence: CASSQAVGRGRPNEQFF. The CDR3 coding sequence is TGTGCCAGCAGCCAAGCGGTTGGCCGGGGGCGACCCAATGAGCAGTTCTTC.

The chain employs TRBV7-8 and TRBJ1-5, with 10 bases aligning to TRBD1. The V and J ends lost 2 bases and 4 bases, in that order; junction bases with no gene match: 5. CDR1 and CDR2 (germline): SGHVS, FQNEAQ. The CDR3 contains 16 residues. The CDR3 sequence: CASSLTRQGANQPQHF. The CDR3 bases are TGTGCCAGCAGCTTAACCCGACAGGGGGCGAATCAGCCCCAGCATTTT.

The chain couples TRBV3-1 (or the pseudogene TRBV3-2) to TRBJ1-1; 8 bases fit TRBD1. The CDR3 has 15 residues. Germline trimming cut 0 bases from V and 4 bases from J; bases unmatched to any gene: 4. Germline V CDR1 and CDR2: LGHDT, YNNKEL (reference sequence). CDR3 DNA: TGTGCCAGCAGCCAAGATCAGGGGGCTTTCACTGAAGCTTTCTTT. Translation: CASSQDQGAFTEAFF.

CDR3 DNA: TGCGCCAGCAGCGCTAAGGGGGGGACTTTCAATGAGCAGTTCTTC. Protein product: CASSAKGGTFNEQFF. The rearrangement links TRBV10-2 to TRBJ2-1; D is possibly TRBD2 (7 bases). Germline assignment: CDR1 WSHSY and CDR2 SAAADI. The CDR3 has 15 residues. V lost 6 bases, J lost 6 bases, and 18 bases lay in between.

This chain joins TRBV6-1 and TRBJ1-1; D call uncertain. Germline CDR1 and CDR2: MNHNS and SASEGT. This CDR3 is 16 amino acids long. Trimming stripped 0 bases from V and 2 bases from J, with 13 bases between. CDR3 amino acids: CASSEAAKWINTEAFF. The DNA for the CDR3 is TGTGCCAGCAGTGAAGCGGCGAAATGGATAAACACTGAAGCTTTCTTT.